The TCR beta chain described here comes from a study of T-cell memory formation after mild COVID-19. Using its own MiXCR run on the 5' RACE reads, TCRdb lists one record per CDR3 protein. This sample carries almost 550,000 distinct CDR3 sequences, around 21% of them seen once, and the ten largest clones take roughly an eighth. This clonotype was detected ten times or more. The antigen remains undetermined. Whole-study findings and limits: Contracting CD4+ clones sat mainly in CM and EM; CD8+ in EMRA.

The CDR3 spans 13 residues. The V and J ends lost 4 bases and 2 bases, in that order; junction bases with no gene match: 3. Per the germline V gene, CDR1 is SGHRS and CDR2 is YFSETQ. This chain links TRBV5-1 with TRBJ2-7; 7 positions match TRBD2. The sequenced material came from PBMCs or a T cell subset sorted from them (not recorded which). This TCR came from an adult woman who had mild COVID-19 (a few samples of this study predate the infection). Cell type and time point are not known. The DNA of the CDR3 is TGCGCCAGCAGCCGGGGGGAGACCTACGAGCAGTACTTC. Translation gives CASSRGETYEQYF.